A single sample gave rise to the 30 T cell receptor beta chains below, sequenced in a study of blood T cell repertoires in COVID-19. Sequencing used immunoSEQ multiplex PCR; TCRdb keeps in-frame clones, though not all of them. The table lists about 89,000 clones, roughly 70% of them singletons. The sample taken for sequencing was peripheral blood. The receptors shown here come from a woman over 75 with acute or convalescent COVID-19.

As DNA, the CDR3 is TGCGCCAGCAGCCTACCGAACGACACTTTCTTCTACGAGCAGTACTTC. Amino acid sequence: CASSLPNDTFFYEQYF. This chain connects TRBV5-1 to TRBJ2-7; the D is unclear. Germline V gives CDR1 SGHRS, CDR2 YFSETQ. The CDR3 is 16 amino acids. Between the trimmed V and J ends, which lost 4 bases and 3 bases, there was a span of 20 bases.

The rearrangement uses TRBV19 and TRBJ2-7; 7 bases align to TRBD2. The CDR3 is made up of 15 amino acids. Germline lookup yields CDR1 LNHDA and CDR2 SQIVND (reference sequence). Trimming removed 1 base from V and 5 bases from J; junction bases left unmatched: 8. Here the CDR3 DNA reads TGTGCCAGTAGTATAGTTTCGGGGGGATACAACGAGCAGTACTTC. It is translated as CASSIVSGGYNEQYF.

The chain couples TRBV5-1 to TRBJ1-5; 7 bases are shared with TRBD1. The CDR3 extends over 14 amino acids. The germline V gene has CDR1 SGHRS and CDR2 YFSETQ. J gave up 7 bases and V 3 bases, and 7 bases lay outside the gene matches. The CDR3 sequence is CASSSGDSGQPQHF. The CDR3 bases are TGCGCCAGCAGCTCGGGGGACAGCGGCCAGCCCCAGCATTTT.

This clone appeared once. Here the CDR3 reads CASMGGDDYGYTF. CDR3 DNA sequence: TGTGCCTCGATGGGGGGGGATGACTATGGCTACACCTTC. This sequence joins TRBV10-3 and TRBJ1-2; perhaps TRBD1 as D (5 bases). CDR3 size: 13 residues. Germline loops: CDR1 ENHRY, CDR2 SYGVKD. V was clipped by 11 bases and J by 3 bases, with 16 bases between them.

The chain recombines TRBV28 with TRBJ1-1, with unresolved D. Germline loops: CDR1 MDHEN, CDR2 SYDVKM. The CDR3 sequence is 12 residues long. V gave up 6 bases and J gave up 6 bases, with 11 bases separating them. For the CDR3, the DNA is TGTGCCAGCAGCTTTACTATGTCTGAAGCTTTCTTT. As protein: CASSFTMSEAFF.

This chain connects TRBV18 to TRBJ1-1, with no clear D. CDR1 and CDR2 (germline): KGHSH, LQKENI. The length of the CDR3 is 13 residues. With 3 bases removed from V and 8 bases from J, the gap between germline ends came to 13 bases. CDR3 DNA sequence: TGTGCCAGCTCACCGAACGGTTACAGCGAAGCTTTCTTT. Translation: CASSPNGYSEAFF.

This clone turned up a few times. V is TRBV10-3 and J is TRBJ1-2; the D gene is possibly TRBD1 (5 bases). This CDR3 is 15 amino acids long. V dropped 0 bases and J dropped 6 bases, with 14 bases sitting between them. Germline V gene lookup returns CDR1 ENHRY and CDR2 SYGVKD. DNA of the CDR3: TGTGCCATCAGTGAGTCGAAGGAGGGGAGGAATGGCTACACCTTC. This codes for CAISESKEGRNGYTF.

The chain recombines TRBV7-6 with TRBJ1-2, with 8 bases identical to TRBD1. The germline CDR1 and CDR2 sequences are SGHVS and FNYEAQ. The CDR3 is made up of 15 amino acids. The V and J ends lost 5 bases and 7 bases, in that order; junction bases with no gene match: 12. The CDR3 nucleotides read TGTGCCAGCAGCCCACCCCCAGGACAGGGAATTGGCTACACCTTC. Translation gives CASSPPPGQGIGYTF.

V usage is TRBV4-3 and J usage is TRBJ2-3; 15 bases are a match to TRBD2. Germline CDR1 reads LGHNA; CDR2 reads YSLEER. The CDR3 runs to 20 residues. V gave up 4 bases and J gave up 9 bases; unmatched junction bases: 20. The CDR3 is CASSPSGLAGGPGRLRTQYF. Written as DNA, the CDR3 is TGCGCCAGCAGCCCATCAGGACTAGCGGGGGGGCCGGGTCGGCTTCGAACGCAGTATTTT.

This clone showed up just a few times. This chain connects TRBV7-2 to TRBJ1-2; a weak D match, TRBD1 (5 bases). Germline CDR1 reads SGHTA; CDR2 reads FQGNSA. The CDR3 runs to 14 residues. V was pared by 2 bases and J by 7 bases, with 14 bases between. The CDR3 DNA reads TGTGCCAGCAGCTTAAATCCAGGGAACCCTGGCTACACCTTC. Translated: CASSLNPGNPGYTF.

The genes are TRBV2 and TRBJ2-5; 7 nucleotides match TRBD1. The germline CDR1 and CDR2 sequences are SNHLY and FYNNEI. CDR3 length: 15 residues. V was clipped by 3 bases and J by 2 bases; unmatched bases: 6. CDR3 sequence reads: CASSDERQGQETQYF. The CDR3, as DNA: TGTGCCAGCAGTGACGAAAGACAGGGACAAGAGACCCAGTACTTC.

This chain links TRBV7-3 with TRBJ2-5; D is unresolved. This CDR3 region has 13 residues. The V gene lost 2 bases and the J gene lost 0 bases, with 4 bases spanning the gap. Germline V gene lookup returns CDR1 SGHTA and CDR2 FQGTGA. The DNA for the CDR3 is TGTGCCAGCAGCTTACAGTACCAAGAGACCCAGTACTTC. As protein: CASSLQYQETQYF.

The rearrangement uses TRBV30 and TRBJ1-1, with no clear D. The CDR3 is 12 amino acids. Germline V CDR1 and CDR2: GTSNPN, SVGIG (reference sequence). V was pared by 2 bases and J by 1 base, with 5 bases between. This chain's CDR3 is CAWSPSNTEAFF. The CDR3 region has the DNA TGTGCCTGGAGTCCCTCGAACACTGAAGCTTTCTTT. The complete variable domain, with remaining parts taken from reference TRBV30 and TRBJ1-1, reads SQTIHQWPATLVQPVGSPLSLECTVEGTSNPNLYWYRQAAGRGLQLLFYSVGIGQISSEVPQNLSASRPQDRQFILSSKKLLLSDSGFYLCAWSPSNTEAFFGQGTRLTVV.

The chain links TRBV5-1 to TRBJ1-3, with TRBD1 matching 11 bases. This CDR3 is 15 amino acids long. Germline V gene data show CDR1 as SGHRS and CDR2 as YFSETQ. Losses at the gene ends were 6 bases for V and 2 bases for J; bases not matched to a gene: 4. The CDR3 nucleotides read TGCGCCAGCAACGCGGGACAGGGGGCTGGAAACACCATATATTTT. This encodes CASNAGQGAGNTIYF.

J is TRBJ1-6 and V is TRBV5-1; D call uncertain. Germline CDR1 SGHRS, CDR2 YFSETQ. The CDR3 loop spans 15 amino acids. Trimming left V 7 bases short and J 5 bases short, with 16 bases between. CDR3 nucleotides: TGCGCCAGCCGATTCCGCGGCGCGGATAATTCACCCCTCCACTTT. Residues: CASRFRGADNSPLHF. Variable domain in full (rest from reference TRBV5-1 and TRBJ1-6): KAGVTQTPRYLIKTRGQQVTLSCSPISGHRSVSWYQQTPGQGLQFLFEYFSETQRNKGNFPGRFSGRQFSNSRSEMNVSTLELGDSALYLCASRFRGADNSPLHFGNGTRLTVT.

This clone was counted between two and nine times. CDR3 in DNA: TGTGCCAGCAGCTTGGGTCAGGGGGATGGGCTCGGCGGCTACACCTTC. Protein product: CASSLGQGDGLGGYTF. This chain links TRBV5-5 with TRBJ1-2; the match to TRBD1 covers 7 bases. The J segment lost 8 bases and the V segment lost 0 bases, leaving 13 bases of the junction unmatched. This CDR3 is 16 amino acids long. Germline V gene sequence: CDR1 SGHKS, CDR2 YYEKEE (reference sequence).

The chain joins TRBV27 to TRBJ2-7; 8 bases line up with TRBD1. Trimming cost V 5 bases and J 7 bases; bases outside gene matches: 13. CDR1 and CDR2 from the germline V gene are MNHEY and SMNVEV (reference sequence). The CDR3 consists of 15 residues. The CDR3 DNA reads as TGTGCCAGCAGTCCCACATTCAGGGGGCACCAGGAGCAGTACTTC. This gives the protein CASSPTFRGHQEQYF.

This chain links TRBV5-4 with TRBJ1-2; no clear D. The V end was cut by 0 bases, the J end by 7 bases, with 10 bases between. CDR1 and CDR2 from the germline V gene are SGHNT and YYREEE (reference sequence). This CDR3 is built from 13 residues. CDR3 protein: CASSLDSVAGYTF. In DNA, the CDR3 is TGTGCCAGCAGCTTGGACAGTGTGGCTGGCTACACCTTC.

This chain joins TRBV6-6 and TRBJ1-6; perhaps TRBD1 as D (6 bases). The CDR3 totals 15 residues. CDR1 is MNHNY, CDR2 SVGAGI, per germline (reference sequence). Trimming removed 5 bases at V and 9 bases at J, with 17 bases between. CDR3 sequence (DNA): TGTGCCAGCAGTCCATCCCACAGGGTTAGTTCACCCCTCCACTTT. As protein: CASSPSHRVSSPLHF.

CDR3 protein: CASSADPGGTYNEQFF. The CDR3 DNA sequence: TGCGCCAGCAGCGCTGACCCAGGGGGAACCTACAATGAGCAGTTCTTC. The genes are TRBV5-1 and TRBJ2-1; TRBD1 matches at 7 bases. The J segment lost 2 bases and the V segment lost 4 bases, leaving 9 bases of the junction unmatched. CDR3 length: 16 amino acids. The V gene's germline CDR1 is SGHRS and CDR2 YFSETQ.

On this clone itself: The junction and the germline gene differ at one end; a read error may be behind it. The chain combines TRBV6-1 with TRBJ2-1; 10 bases are a match to TRBD2. Germline assignment: CDR1 MNHNS and CDR2 SASEGT. This CDR3 comprises 16 residues. The CDR3, as DNA: TGTGCCAGCAGGGAAGCCGGGACTAGCGCCTACAATGAGCAGTTCTTC. Protein sequence: CASREAGTSAYNEQFF.

This clone was seen only a few times. This rearrangement joins TRBV27 to TRBJ2-7; 11 positions agree with TRBD1. This CDR3 comprises 14 residues. Trimming cost V 6 bases and J 3 bases; bases outside gene matches: 4. The germline CDR1 and CDR2 sequences are MNHEY and SMNVEV (reference sequence). In DNA, the CDR3 is TGTGCCAGCAGCCGGGACAGGGGGTTCTACGAGCAGTACTTC. Translated: CASSRDRGFYEQYF.

This chain links TRBV5-4 with TRBJ2-3, with D perhaps matching TRBD2 (7 bases). CDR1 and CDR2 (germline): SGHNT, YYREEE (reference sequence). CDR3 size: 15 residues. V shed 3 bases and J shed 0 bases, with 11 bases lying between them. CDR3 nucleotide sequence: TGTGCCAGCAGCTCGAGGGGGGGGAGCACAGATACGCAGTATTTT. It yields the protein CASSSRGGSTDTQYF.

This clone was picked up one time. The chain links TRBV6-2 or TRBV6-3 to TRBJ2-7, with a weak D call TRBD1 (7 bases). The V end lost 2 bases, the J end lost 0 bases, and 11 bases lay between the germline ends. Per the germline V gene, CDR1 is MNHEY and CDR2 is SVGEGT. This CDR3 is built from 15 residues. CDR3 coding DNA: TGTGCCAGCAGTTACGCGGGGACAGTCTCCTACGAGCAGTACTTC. Encoded protein: CASSYAGTVSYEQYF.

This clone was found a few times. In nucleotides, the CDR3 is TGTGCCTGGAGTGCCGGGACAGCTGAAGCTTTCTTT. Residues: CAWSAGTAEAFF. The J gene is TRBJ1-1, the V gene TRBV30; TRBD1 aligns across 7 bases. Trimming cost V 1 base and J 6 bases; bases outside gene matches: 2. This CDR3 is 12 amino acids long. The germline V gene has CDR1 GTSNPN and CDR2 SVGIG (reference sequence). The entire variable domain, with the rest obtained from reference TRBV30 and TRBJ1-1, is as follows: SQTIHQWPATLVQPVGSPLSLECTVEGTSNPNLYWYRQAAGRGLQLLFYSVGIGQISSEVPQNLSASRPQDRQFILSSKKLLLSDSGFYLCAWSAGTAEAFFGQGTRLTVV.

CDR3 sequence (DNA): TGTGCCAGCCGTCAGGAGGGTACTCACTCTGGCTACACCTTC. The encoded protein is CASRQEGTHSGYTF. This sequence joins TRBV5-4 and TRBJ1-2; no reliable D call. This CDR3 is 14 amino acids long. V was cut by 7 bases and J by 7 bases, with 20 bases left in between. Germline assignment: CDR1 SGHNT and CDR2 YYREEE (reference sequence).

This chain links TRBV28 with TRBJ1-3; D unresolved. CDR1 is MDHEN and CDR2 is SYDVKM in the germline V gene. The CDR3 loop spans 15 amino acids. Trimming took 2 bases from V and 8 from J, leaving 16 bases between them. The DNA of the CDR3 is TGTGCCAGCAGTTTACTAAAGGGAGGAACGGACACCATATATTTT. Translation gives CASSLLKGGTDTIYF.

J is TRBJ2-7 and V is TRBV6-6; 7 nucleotides line up with TRBD2. The CDR3 contains 14 residues. Looked up from germline, CDR1 is MNHNY and CDR2 is SVGAGI (reference sequence). Trimming took 3 bases from V and 6 from J; bases not matched to a gene: 8. As DNA, the CDR3 is TGTGCCAGCAGTTATATCCCCAGGGAGGGCGAGCAGTACTTC. Its translation: CASSYIPREGEQYF.

The V and J genes are TRBV19 and TRBJ1-5; D possibly corresponds to TRBD1 (5 bases). Germline CDR1 reads LNHDA; CDR2 reads SQIVND (reference sequence). The ends were cut back, 7 bases at V and 9 bases at J, with 16 bases in the middle. The CDR3 is 13 residues long. The CDR3 reads CASNDRTSWPQHF. The CDR3 DNA reads TGTGCCAGTAATGACAGAACATCATGGCCCCAGCATTTT.

The chain uses TRBV7-2 and TRBJ1-1, with D possibly being TRBD1 (5 bases). CDR1 SGHTA and CDR2 FQGNSA come from the germline V gene. Trimming took 1 base from V and 4 from J, leaving 16 bases between them. CDR3 length: 16 amino acids. The CDR3 loop is CASSLVGGQGRTEAFF. The CDR3 DNA sequence: TGTGCCAGCAGCTTAGTGGGAGGGCAGGGCCGCACTGAAGCTTTCTTT.